Presented here are 21 T cell receptor beta chains from one specimen sequenced in a study of shared clonotypes between healthy human individuals. Sequenced by immunoSEQ multiplex PCR; TCRdb stores in-frame clones only, minus some. The sample holds about 990,000 clones, 70% to 80% seen once. Sequenced material: memory CD4+ T cells from PBMCs. Subset described: CD45RA-negative fraction. These receptors originate from a man aged 18 to 30 in good health. Some clones in this sample may be carry-over from other donors' samples.

The sample holds a few counts of this clone. The rearrangement uses TRBV6-5 and TRBJ2-7, with D hard to call. CDR1 and CDR2 (germline): MNHEY, SVGAGI. Trimming stripped 5 bases from V and 2 bases from J, with 13 bases between. The CDR3 runs to 14 residues. In DNA, the CDR3 is TGTGCCAGCAGTCGCCTTCCGGGCCCCTACGAGCAGTACTTC. Translated, it gives CASSRLPGPYEQYF.

This clone was seen a few times. This chain uses TRBV29-1 with TRBJ2-5; 11 bases align to TRBD2. V was clipped by 5 bases and J by 1 base; unmatched bases: 9. Germline V lookup: CDR1 SQVTM, CDR2 ANQGSEA. The CDR3 length is 16 residues. This chain's CDR3 is CSVPMPGLAVQETQYF. DNA of the CDR3: TGCAGCGTTCCCATGCCGGGACTAGCGGTCCAAGAGACCCAGTACTTC.

The chain joins TRBV28 to TRBJ1-2; D might be TRBD1 (6 bases). Looked up from germline, CDR1 is MDHEN and CDR2 is SYDVKM. The CDR3 is 11 residues long. Trimming removed 2 bases at V and 14 bases at J, with 12 bases between. CDR3 sequence reads: CASSLGGASTF. The CDR3 DNA sequence: TGTGCCAGCAGTTTAGGGGGGGCTAGTACCTTC.

The rearrangement links TRBV30 to TRBJ1-1; D may be TRBD1 (5 bases). From germline, CDR1 is GTSNPN and CDR2 SVGIG (reference sequence). This CDR3 contains 11 residues. Trimming took off 0 bases at V and 11 bases at J, with 10 bases between the two ends. CDR3: CAWSVAGYAFF. In DNA, the CDR3 is TGTGCCTGGAGTGTAGCAGGGTATGCTTTCTTT.

This sequence joins TRBV7-9 and TRBJ1-1; no clear D gene. Trimming cost V 5 bases and J 1 base, with 11 bases left between them. From germline, CDR1 is SEHNR and CDR2 FQNEAQ (reference sequence). CDR3 length: 14 amino acids. The CDR3 loop is CASSQPPGNTEAFF. CDR3 nucleotides: TGTGCCAGCAGCCAACCCCCTGGGAACACTGAAGCTTTCTTT.

The chain couples TRBV25-1 to TRBJ2-3; D gene uncertain. V gave up 4 bases and J gave up 11 bases, with 10 bases separating them. This CDR3 has 11 amino acids. The V gene's germline CDR1 is MGHDK and CDR2 SYGVNS. CDR3 DNA sequence: TGTGCCAGCAGTGGCCCCACCGGGCAGTATTTT. Amino acid sequence: CASSGPTGQYF.

V and J are TRBV6-5 and TRBJ2-5, with D possibly TRBD2 on 6 matching bases. Germline CDR1 reads MNHEY; CDR2 reads SVGAGI. Trimming took off 6 bases at V and 6 bases at J, with 20 bases between the two ends. The CDR3 totals 15 residues. CDR3 in amino acids: CASSPGWGESQTQYF. The CDR3 DNA is TGTGCCAGCAGCCCCGGGTGGGGGGAGTCGCAGACCCAGTACTTC.

The chain links TRBV7-9 to TRBJ1-1; 11 bases align to TRBD1. The V segment lost 8 bases and the J segment 4 bases; nucleotides outside the gene matches: 12. The CDR3 contains 16 residues. CDR1 and CDR2 (germline): SEHNR, FQNEAQ (reference sequence). CDR3 sequence (DNA): TGTGCCAGCTTAAATTTGGACAGGGGGCGCGGCACTGAAGCTTTCTTT. Encoded protein: CASLNLDRGRGTEAFF.

This clone showed up just once. The chain carries TRBV5-4 and TRBJ1-2; the match to TRBD1 covers 7 bases. The V gene end was trimmed by 3 bases and the J gene end by 4 bases; junction bases not matched to a gene: 15. In germline, CDR1 is SGHNT, CDR2 YYREEE (reference sequence). This CDR3 has 17 amino acids. As DNA, the CDR3 is TGTGCCAGCAGCTCGATGACAGGGCGCCCCACTCTCTATGGCTACACCTTC. Translation gives CASSSMTGRPTLYGYTF.

The J gene is TRBJ2-1, the V gene TRBV4-2; 11 positions agree with TRBD2. V shed 3 bases and J 3 bases; nucleotides not matched to a gene: 10. Germline V CDR1 and CDR2: LGHNA, YNFKEQ. There are 18 residues in the CDR3. CDR3 bases: TGTGCCAGCAGCCACCGGGGACTAGCGGACCGAAACTACAATGAGCAGTTCTTC. Its protein product is CASSHRGLADRNYNEQFF.

This clone was detected once. The chain has TRBV5-4 and TRBJ2-5; 7 bases are a match to TRBD1. The length of the CDR3 is 15 residues. V lost 1 base and J lost 1; bases outside the gene matches: 4. In germline, CDR1 is SGHNT, CDR2 YYREEE (reference sequence). CDR3 coding DNA: TGTGCCAGCAGCTTGTATACAGGGGCCCAAGAGACCCAGTACTTC. As protein: CASSLYTGAQETQYF.

About this clone: Just one base apart from a much larger clone, this may be a read error. Other nucleotide sequences from this sample produce the same CDR3. This rearrangement joins TRBV4-3 to TRBJ2-3; no clear D. V shed 1 base and J shed 1 base, with 3 bases lying between them. Germline values: CDR1 LGHNA, CDR2 YSLEER. The CDR3 extends over 13 amino acids. The CDR3 here is CASSQGRTDTQYF. The CDR3 region has the DNA TGCGCCAGCAGCCAAGGACGCACAGATACGCAGTATTTT.

As concerns this clone: The sample has other DNA sequences that encode this CDR3 too. The rearrangement joins TRBV30 to TRBJ1-1, with TRBD1 as a possible D gene (6 bases). CDR3 length: 13 amino acids. In germline, CDR1 is GTSNPN, CDR2 SVGIG (reference sequence). V was pared by 2 bases and J by 0 bases, with 7 bases between. CDR3 nucleotide sequence: TGTGCCTGGAGTCGACAGGTGAACACTGAAGCTTTCTTT. It specifies CAWSRQVNTEAFF.

The chain has TRBV7-9 and TRBJ1-3; TRBD1 is a possible D gene (5 bases). Germline V gene data show CDR1 as SEHNR and CDR2 as FQNEAQ (reference sequence). The CDR3 length is 16 residues. The V end was cut by 3 bases, the J end by 0 bases, with 12 bases between. CDR3 in DNA: TGTGCCAGCAGCTTCGGGGGTCCTCCCTCTGGAAACACCATATATTTT. This encodes CASSFGGPPSGNTIYF.

This clone was recorded a few times. The chain combines TRBV7-3 with TRBJ2-2; 7 positions agree with TRBD2. The J segment lost 5 bases and the V segment lost 0 bases, leaving 6 bases of the junction unmatched. The germline gives CDR1 SGHTA, CDR2 FQGTGA. This CDR3 region has 16 residues. The CDR3 sequence: CASSLTGGSGTGELFF. CDR3 sequence (DNA): TGTGCCAGCAGCTTAACGGGCGGGAGTGGTACCGGGGAGCTGTTTTTT.

The gene calls are TRBV6-5 and TRBJ2-4, with D perhaps matching TRBD1 (6 bases). Germline CDR1 reads MNHEY; CDR2 reads SVGAGI. Trimming left V 5 bases short and J 8 bases short, with 16 bases between. The CDR3 has 14 amino acids. CDR3 residues: CASSDVGGWDIQYF. The CDR3 DNA reads as TGTGCCAGCAGTGATGTAGGGGGATGGGACATTCAGTACTTC.

V gene TRBV2 combines with J gene TRBJ1-3, with D uncertain. The germline gives CDR1 SNHLY, CDR2 FYNNEI. The CDR3 loop spans 14 amino acids. V lost 4 bases and J 4 bases, leaving 11 bases between the germline ends. CDR3 loop: CASSANRGGNTIYF. The DNA for the CDR3 is TGTGCCAGCAGTGCCAATCGTGGCGGAAACACCATATATTTT.

The chain combines TRBV2 with TRBJ2-7, with D tentatively TRBD2 (5 bases). CDR1 and CDR2 from the germline V gene are SNHLY and FYNNEI. Trimming pared 5 bases from V and 3 bases from J, leaving 14 bases between. The CDR3 length is 14 residues. The CDR3 is CASSINRELYEQYF. In DNA form, the CDR3 reads TGTGCCAGCAGTATAAATAGGGAGCTCTACGAGCAGTACTTC.

Concerning this clone itself: The sample carries other DNA sequences with the same CDR3. The gene calls are TRBV10-3 and TRBJ2-7, with TRBD1 matching 9 bases. Germline CDR1 ENHRY, CDR2 SYGVKD. The J segment lost 1 base and the V segment lost 6 bases, leaving 4 bases of the junction unmatched. This CDR3 has 14 amino acids. Here the CDR3 reads CAISPGQGSYEQYF. In DNA form, the CDR3 reads TGTGCCATCAGCCCGGGACAGGGATCCTACGAGCAGTACTTC.

The chain links TRBV7-3 to TRBJ2-1; 10 nucleotides line up with TRBD2. V shed 3 bases, J shed 3 bases, and the junction held 2 bases outside the gene matches. The length of the CDR3 is 15 residues. The V gene's germline CDR1 is SGHTA and CDR2 FQGTGA. The CDR3 sequence is CASSFRLAGYNEQFF. CDR3 DNA: TGTGCCAGCAGCTTCAGACTAGCGGGCTACAATGAGCAGTTCTTC.

The rearrangement joins TRBV5-1 to TRBJ1-2; TRBD1 aligns across 7 bases. V lost 5 bases, J lost 8 bases, and 12 bases stayed unmatched. The CDR3 is made up of 14 amino acids. CDR1 and CDR2 from the germline V gene are SGHRS and YFSETQ. The DNA for the CDR3 is TGCGCCAGCAGAGTGGGAACAGGGGATGGGGGCTACACCTTC. Translation: CASRVGTGDGGYTF.